This paragraph reports one T cell receptor (beta chain). Its antigen is still unknown. At one boundary the junction diverges from the germline segment, which might be a read error. From germline, CDR1 is SGHTA and CDR2 FQGTGA. The CDR3 is made up of 16 amino acids. The data were taken from a study of molecular identifiers for immune sequencing clone quantification. The study's findings and limits: Over 98% of CMV-specific effector molecules, but under 1% of naive ones, were in clones above 20 copies.

A single record per CDR3 protein comes from TCRdb applying MiXCR to the PCR reads. This table holds some 590,000 distinct CDR3 sequences, 25% found once. The source is a human donor in good health. Some libraries in this study had Jurkat cell RNA spiked in. The V gene is TRBV7-3, the J gene TRBJ2-1; 7 nucleotides line up with TRBD2. The sample consisted of naive CD8+ T cells from blood, with Jurkat cell RNA spiked in. The subset is: FACS-sorted CD8+CD4-CCR7+CD45RA+ naive T cells. The CDR3 coding sequence is TGTGCCAGCAGCTTAACATCGTCTAGCGGTTACAATGAGCAGCTCTTC. Encoded protein: CASSLTSSSGYNEQLF. Looking up the rest from reference TRBV7-3 and TRBJ2-1 gives the full variable domain: GAGVSQTPSNKVTEKGKYVELRCDPISGHTALYWYRQSLGQGPEFLIYFQGTGAADDSGLPNDRFFAVRPEGSVSTLKIQRTERGDSAVYLCASSLTSSSGYNEQLFGPGTRLTVL.